The T cell receptor (beta chain) under discussion was sequenced for a study of cytomegalovirus exposure and HLA in healthy donors. Study-wide points: Rates of TCR association differed by HLA locus in a later analysis, with DRB1 highest and HLA-C lowest.

This clone came up a few times. Its target is unknown. CDR1 and CDR2 (germline): LNHDA, SQIVND (reference sequence). The ends lost 6 bases at V and 5 bases at J; junction bases unmatched: 4. There are 13 residues in the CDR3. With 60 Vbeta and 13 Jbeta primers, the PCR was carried out. Produced via immunoSEQ multiplex PCR; TCRdb's table is partial and in-frame only. The repertoire holds 85,000 to 110,000 clones, with around two thirds as singletons. The sequence derives from a woman between 45 and 60 years old in good health and CMV-seronegative. The genes are TRBV19 and TRBJ1-5, with TRBD1 identical over 7 bases. What was sequenced was PBMCs. The CDR3 loop reads CASSYDRDQPQHF. CDR3 nucleotides: TGTGCCAGTAGCTACGACAGGGATCAGCCCCAGCATTTT.